These T cell receptor beta chains were read from a single sample in a study of T cells in Graves' hyperthyroidism and ophthalmopathy. MiXCR, applied by TCRdb to the multiplex PCR reads, yields one record per CDR3 protein. The data contain about 250,000 distinct CDR3 sequences, around 22% of them seen just once; the ten biggest clones take up roughly 60%. The material sequenced was blood. These receptor sequences come from a young man with Graves' ophthalmopathy. The CDR3 runs from the conserved cysteine through the conserved F or W. D genes are given only for firm matches. Expanded clones get a size class; other rows say once, few or many, or leave the size out.

d_call j_call clone_size v_call cdr3_nt cdr3_aa
TRBD2 TRBJ2-7 many TRBV28 TGTGCCAGCAGTGCGGGGGGTCTGGCCTACGAGCAGTACTTC CASSAGGLAYEQYF
. TRBJ2-7 . TRBV7-7 TGTGCTAGCAGCTTCCGGGAGTCCTACGAGCAGTACTTC CASSFRESYEQYF
. TRBJ2-2 few TRBV5-1 TGCGCCAGCAGCTTGTTACCGGAAACCGGGGAGCTGTTTTTT CASSLLPETGELFF
. TRBJ2-4 . TRBV7-3 TGTGCCAGCAGCTTAGATCTGGGGACCAAAAACATTCAGTACTTC CASSLDLGTKNIQYF
. TRBJ2-2 many TRBV11-3 TGTGCCAGCAGCTCCACTCACGCCGGGGAGCTGTTTTTT CASSSTHAGELFF
. TRBJ2-7 few TRBV19 TGTGCCAGTAGTATAGCTCGGGACGGCAGAACCTACGAGCAGTACTTC CASSIARDGRTYEQYF
TRBD1 TRBJ1-6 many TRBV3-1 TGTGCCAGCAGCCAACAGGGGGATAATTCACCCCTCCACTTT CASSQQGDNSPLHF
TRBD2 TRBJ2-1 few TRBV3-1 TGTGCCAGCAGCCCCGGGACTACGAGCAATGAGCAGTTCTTC CASSPGTTSNEQFF
TRBD2 TRBJ2-5 many TRBV11-3 TGTGCCAGCAGTCGGGAGGGGCAGACTGTCCAAGAGACCCAGTACTTC CASSREGQTVQETQYF
. TRBJ1-5 few TRBV7-3 TGTGCCAGTAGTCCTCGAGGGAGGGGAGGTGGACAGCCCCAGCATTTT CASSPRGRGGGQPQHF
. TRBJ2-1 . TRBV7-9 TGTGCCAGCAGCTCACTTGGGCGGCTAGGTGAGCAGTTCTTC CASSSLGRLGEQFF
. TRBJ2-7 few TRBV28 TGTGCCAGCAGTTTGGGGCAGTTCAAACCCCTCGAGCAGTACTTC CASSLGQFKPLEQYF
. TRBJ2-3 many TRBV30 TGTGCCTGGAGCGAACGGTGGGATACGCAGTATTTT CAWSERWDTQYF
. TRBJ1-3 few TRBV13 TGTGCCAGCAGTTACTCAAAGGCAGGGTCTGGAAACACCATATATTTT CASSYSKAGSGNTIYF
. TRBJ2-4 few TRBV20-1 TGCAGTGCTAGAGATAACATTCAGTACTTC CSARDNIQYF
. TRBJ2-5 . TRBV14 TGTGCCAGCAGAATTGGGGCCCAAGAGACCCCCCGCGTCGCCCCTAAGTACTTC CASRIGAQETPRVAPKYF
. TRBJ2-2 . TRBV9 TGTGCCAGCAGAGGCGGGCAGGCGGGCACCGGGGAGCTGTTTTTT CASRGGQAGTGELFF
. TRBJ2-3 few TRBV20-1 TGCAGTGCTAGAGATGGGGGCCCCGAAGGGACAGATACGCAGTATTTT CSARDGGPEGTDTQYF
. TRBJ2-1 . TRBV18 TGTGCCAGCTCACCAGGGATCTACAATGAGCAGTTCTTC CASSPGIYNEQFF
. TRBJ1-5 . TRBV13 TGTGCCAGCAGCTCGTCCGGGACTATAAATCAGCCCCAGCATTTT CASSSSGTINQPQHF
TRBD2 TRBJ2-2 few TRBV6-1 TGTGCCAGCAGTCGAGCGGGGACCCCCCCTGGGGAGCTGTTTTTT CASSRAGTPPGELFF
. TRBJ2-2 . TRBV15 TGTGCCACCAGCAGACCCAGACCGAACACCGGGGAGCTGTTTTTT CATSRPRPNTGELFF
. TRBJ2-7 many TRBV2 TGTGCCAGCAGTGGACAGGGAGGCTACTACGAGCAGTACTTC CASSGQGGYYEQYF
TRBD1 TRBJ2-1 many TRBV5-1 TGCGCCAGCAGCTTGGGACAGGGGGCCTACAATGAGCAGTTCTTC CASSLGQGAYNEQFF
TRBD1 TRBJ2-3 . TRBV28 TGTGCCAGCAGCTGGGACAGGGCAGATACGCAGTATTTT CASSWDRADTQYF
. TRBJ2-2 few TRBV6-1 TGTGCCAGCAGTTCGCACAGGGATATGAACACCGGGGAGCTGTTTTTT CASSSHRDMNTGELFF
TRBD1 TRBJ1-2 few TRBV20-1 TGCAGTGCTAAGGAGACAGGGAACCTCTATGGCTACACCTTC CSAKETGNLYGYTF
. TRBJ1-3 . TRBV5-1 TGCGCCAGCAGCCCAGACAGAGGGACCGACTCTGGAAACACCATATATTTT CASSPDRGTDSGNTIYF
. TRBJ2-5 . TRBV15 TGTGCCATCGGACAGCACTCCCAAGAGACCCAGTACTTC CAIGQHSQETQYF
. TRBJ1-6 few TRBV4-1 TGCGCCAGCAGCCAAGGGGCGGGGAATTCACCCCTCCACTTT CASSQGAGNSPLHF